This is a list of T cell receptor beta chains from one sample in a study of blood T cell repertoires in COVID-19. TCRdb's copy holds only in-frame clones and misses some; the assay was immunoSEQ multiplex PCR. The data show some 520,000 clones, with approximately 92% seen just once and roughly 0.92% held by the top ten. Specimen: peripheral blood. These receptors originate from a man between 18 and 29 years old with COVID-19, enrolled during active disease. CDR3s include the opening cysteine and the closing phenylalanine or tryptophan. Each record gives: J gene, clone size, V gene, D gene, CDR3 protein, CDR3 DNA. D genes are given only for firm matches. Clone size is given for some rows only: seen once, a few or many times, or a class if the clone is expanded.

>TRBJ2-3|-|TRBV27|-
CASSVRDTQYF
TGTGCCAGCAGTGTTCGGGATACGCAGTATTTT
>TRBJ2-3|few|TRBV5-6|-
CASRTPVSTDTQYF
TGTGCCAGCAGAACCCCAGTTAGCACAGATACGCAGTATTTT
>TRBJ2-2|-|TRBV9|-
CASSVGGTLNTGELFF
TGTGCCAGCAGCGTAGGGGGGACTCTGAACACCGGGGAGCTGTTTTTT
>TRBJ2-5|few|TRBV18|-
CASSPPVQVRRQETQYF
TGTGCCAGCTCACCCCCCGTCCAGGTGCGAAGACAAGAGACCCAGTACTTC
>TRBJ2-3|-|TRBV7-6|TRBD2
CASSSGLRSTDTQYF
TGTGCCAGCAGCTCGGGACTACGAAGTACAGATACGCAGTATTTT
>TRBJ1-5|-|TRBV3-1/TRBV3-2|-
CASSQGVLGNQPQHF
TGTGCCAGCAGCCAAGGAGTTTTGGGCAATCAGCCCCAGCATTTT
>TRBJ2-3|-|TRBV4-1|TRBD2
CASSQEKGTRFTDTQYF
TGCGCCAGCAGCCAAGAAAAAGGGACTAGATTCACAGATACGCAGTATTTT
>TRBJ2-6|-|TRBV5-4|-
CASSVWTEKSGANVLTF
TGTGCCAGCAGCGTATGGACTGAAAAATCTGGGGCCAACGTCCTGACTTTC
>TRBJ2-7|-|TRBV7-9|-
CASSLAGEGGEQYF
TGTGCCAGCAGCTTAGCGGGAGAAGGGGGTGAGCAGTACTTC
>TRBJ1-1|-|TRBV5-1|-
CASSLGRPNTEAFF
TGCGCCAGCAGCTTGGGGCGGCCGAACACTGAAGCTTTCTTT
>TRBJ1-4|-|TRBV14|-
CASSQSGRLTRLFF
TGTGCCAGCAGCCAATCGGGGCGCCTGACTAGGCTGTTTTTT
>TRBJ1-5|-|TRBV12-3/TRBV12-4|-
CASSKSGNQPQHF
TGTGCCAGCAGTAAGTCGGGTAATCAGCCCCAGCATTTT
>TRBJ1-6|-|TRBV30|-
CAWSVGGYNSPLHF
TGTGCCTGGAGTGTGGGAGGTTATAATTCACCCCTCCACTTT
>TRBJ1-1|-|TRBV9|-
CASSPPGHINTEAFF
TGTGCCAGCAGCCCCCCGGGACATATAAACACTGAAGCTTTCTTT
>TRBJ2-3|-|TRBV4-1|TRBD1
CASSHQPDRGSTDTQYF
TGCGCCAGCAGCCACCAACCTGACAGGGGAAGCACAGATACGCAGTATTTT
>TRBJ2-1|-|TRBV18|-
CASSHGGFEEQFF
TGTGCCAGCTCACATGGCGGCTTCGAGGAGCAGTTCTTC
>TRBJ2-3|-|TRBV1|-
CTSSQKCPLAGSTDTQYF
TGCACCAGCAGCCAAAAATGTCCCCTAGCGGGGAGCACAGATACGCAGTATTTT
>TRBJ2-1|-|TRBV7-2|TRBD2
CASSTTGTSGYRSYNEQFF
TGTGCCAGCAGCACAACCGGGACTAGCGGGTATAGGTCCTACAATGAGCAGTTCTTC
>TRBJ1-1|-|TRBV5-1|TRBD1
CASLRGGRDTEAFF
TGCGCCAGCCTTAGAGGGGGCCGGGACACTGAAGCTTTCTTT
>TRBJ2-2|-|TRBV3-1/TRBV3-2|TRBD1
CASSPRGTGELFF
TGTGCCAGCAGCCCCAGGGGGACCGGGGAGCTGTTTTTT
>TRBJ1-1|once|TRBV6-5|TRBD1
CASSYSTGGRYTEAFF
TGTGCCAGCAGTTACTCGACAGGGGGCAGGTACACTGAAGCTTTCTTT
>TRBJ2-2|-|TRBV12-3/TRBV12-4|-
CASSGHQGGELFF
TGTGCCAGCAGTGGGCATCAGGGCGGGGAGCTGTTTTTT
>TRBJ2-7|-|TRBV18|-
CASSPLAAYEQYF
TGTGCCAGCTCACCGTTAGCGGCCTACGAGCAGTACTTC